The clone carrying this T cell receptor beta chain was seen once. The antigen is not known. These data come from a study of blood T cells in healthy people across ages. Study outcomes and limitations: When set beside aged donors, long-lived donors presented more naive CD4+ cells and higher diversity.

The use of a sample-barcoded 5' primer and a J-beta primer mix characterized a second PCR of roughly 7 to 11 cycles. Every cDNA molecule bore a tag from a template-switch adaptor containing 12 random nucleotides. Every sample gave at least 2.5 million paired-end reads containing CDR3. TCRdb fed the 5' RACE reads into MiXCR, producing one record per CDR3 protein. The profile covers about 970,000 distinct CDR3 sequences, with roughly half appearing a single time and about 22% taken by the ten largest. After removal of 0 bases from V and 5 bases from J, the junction contained 8 bases not matched to a gene. Germline CDR1 is DFQATT and CDR2 is SNEGSKA (reference sequence). The CDR3 runs 15 residues.

The sequencing input was blood. The clonotype was recovered from a woman in her sixties or seventies in good health. The rearrangement joins TRBV20-1 to TRBJ2-3; 7 nucleotides line up with TRBD2. The CDR3: CSARDGRVVGDTQYF. The DNA of the CDR3 is TGCAGTGCTAGAGATGGGAGGGTCGTAGGAGATACGCAGTATTTT.